This T cell receptor (beta chain) was captured in a study of blood T cells in healthy people across ages. Study-wide findings and caveats: Compared with aged donors, long-lived donors showed fewer expanded clones, suggesting selection.

The study drew donors from healthy Caucasian individuals in Russia aged about 6 to 95. Peripheral blood, about 10 milliliters per donor, was collected. A second PCR, run for about 6 to 11 cycles, used a sample-barcoded 5' primer plus a J-beta primer mix. TCRdb recomputed calls from the 5' RACE reads with MiXCR, one row per CDR3 protein. The sample lists around 1,500,000 distinct CDR3 sequences, approximately 30% occurring once. Turning to this clonotype: The antigen remains undetermined.

After removal of 4 bases from V and 1 base from J, the junction contained 7 bases not matched to a gene. The CDR3 has 16 residues. Germline assignment: CDR1 SGHTA and CDR2 FQGNSA. The source is a woman in her twenties or thirties in good health. The sequencing input was blood. V gene TRBV7-2 combines with J gene TRBJ2-3; 8 nucleotides match TRBD1. CDR3 in DNA: TGTGCCAGCAGCTCGCCTCCGGGACAGGGCACAGATACGCAGTATTTT. It yields the protein CASSSPPGQGTDTQYF.